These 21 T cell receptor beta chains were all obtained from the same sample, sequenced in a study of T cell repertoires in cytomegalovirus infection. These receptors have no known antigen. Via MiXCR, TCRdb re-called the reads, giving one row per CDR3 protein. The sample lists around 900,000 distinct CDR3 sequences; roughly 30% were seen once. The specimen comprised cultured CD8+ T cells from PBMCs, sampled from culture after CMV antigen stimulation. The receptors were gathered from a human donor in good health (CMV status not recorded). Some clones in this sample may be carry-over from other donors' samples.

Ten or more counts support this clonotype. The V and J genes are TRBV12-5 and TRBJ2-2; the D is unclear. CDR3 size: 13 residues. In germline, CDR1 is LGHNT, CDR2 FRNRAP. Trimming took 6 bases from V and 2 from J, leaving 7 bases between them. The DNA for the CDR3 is TGTGCTAGTGGACCTTTAAACACCGGGGAGCTGTTTTTT. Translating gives CASGPLNTGELFF.

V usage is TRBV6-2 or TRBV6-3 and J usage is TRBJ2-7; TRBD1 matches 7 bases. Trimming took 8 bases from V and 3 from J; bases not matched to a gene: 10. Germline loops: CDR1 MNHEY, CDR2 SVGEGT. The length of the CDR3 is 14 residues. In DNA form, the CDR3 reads TGTGCCAGCGGTGGGGCAGGGGGAATCTACGAGCAGTACGTC. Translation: CASGGAGGIYEQYV.

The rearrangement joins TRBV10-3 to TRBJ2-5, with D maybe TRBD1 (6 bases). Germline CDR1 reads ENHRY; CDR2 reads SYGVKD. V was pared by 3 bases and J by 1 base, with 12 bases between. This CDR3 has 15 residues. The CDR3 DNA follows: TGTGCCATCAGTGATCCCGGGACAACCCAAGAGACCCAGTACTTC. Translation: CAISDPGTTQETQYF.

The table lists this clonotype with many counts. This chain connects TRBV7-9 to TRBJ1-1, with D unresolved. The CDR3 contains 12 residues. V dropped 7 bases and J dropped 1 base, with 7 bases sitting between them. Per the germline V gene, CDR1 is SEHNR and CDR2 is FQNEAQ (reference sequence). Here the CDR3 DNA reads TGTGCCAGCACCCCAGGGAACACTGAAGCTTTCTTT. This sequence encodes CASTPGNTEAFF.

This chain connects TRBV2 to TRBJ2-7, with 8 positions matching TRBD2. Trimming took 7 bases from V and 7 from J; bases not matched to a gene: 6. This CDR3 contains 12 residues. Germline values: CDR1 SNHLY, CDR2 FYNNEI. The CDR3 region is CASNRGGKEQYF. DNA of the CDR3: TGTGCCAGCAACCGGGGGGGGAAAGAGCAGTACTTC.

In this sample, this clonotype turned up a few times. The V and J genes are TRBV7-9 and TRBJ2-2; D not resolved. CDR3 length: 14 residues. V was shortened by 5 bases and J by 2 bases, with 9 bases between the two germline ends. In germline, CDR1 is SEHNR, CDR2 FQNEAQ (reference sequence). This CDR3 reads CASSPPHNTGELFF. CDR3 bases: TGTGCCAGCAGCCCGCCCCATAACACCGGGGAGCTGTTTTTT.

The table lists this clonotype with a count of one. In DNA form, the CDR3 reads TGCAGCGTTGAAGATCCGATAGGGAAATATGGCTACACCTTC. Translating gives CSVEDPIGKYGYTF. J is TRBJ1-2 and V is TRBV29-1, with no clear D. With 0 bases removed from V and 5 bases from J, the gap between germline ends came to 13 bases. CDR3 size: 14 residues. The germline V gene has CDR1 SQVTM and CDR2 ANQGSEA.

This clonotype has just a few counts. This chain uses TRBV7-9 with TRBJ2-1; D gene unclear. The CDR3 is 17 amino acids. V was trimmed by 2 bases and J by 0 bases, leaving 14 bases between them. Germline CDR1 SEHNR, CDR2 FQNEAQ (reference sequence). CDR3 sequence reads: CASSLISRKSSYNEQFF. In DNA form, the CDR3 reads TGTGCCAGCAGCTTAATTTCGCGCAAAAGCTCCTACAATGAGCAGTTCTTC. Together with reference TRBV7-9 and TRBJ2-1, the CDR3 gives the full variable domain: DTGVSQNPRHKITKRGQNVTFRCDPISEHNRLYWYRQTLGQGPEFLTYFQNEAQLEKSRLLSDRFSAERPKGSFSTLEIQRTEQGDSAMYLCASSLISRKSSYNEQFFGPGTRLTVL.

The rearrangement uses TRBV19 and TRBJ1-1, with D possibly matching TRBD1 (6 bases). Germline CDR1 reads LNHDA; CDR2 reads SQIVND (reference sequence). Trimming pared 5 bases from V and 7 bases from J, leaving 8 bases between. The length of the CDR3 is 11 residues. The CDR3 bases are TGTGCCAGTAGTGCGGACAGTGAAGCTTTCTTT. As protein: CASSADSEAFF.

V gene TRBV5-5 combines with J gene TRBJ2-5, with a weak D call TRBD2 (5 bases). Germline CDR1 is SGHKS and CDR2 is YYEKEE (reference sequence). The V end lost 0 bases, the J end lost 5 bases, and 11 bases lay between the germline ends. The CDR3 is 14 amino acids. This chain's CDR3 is CASSLAEGFETQYF. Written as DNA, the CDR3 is TGTGCCAGCAGCTTGGCCGAGGGTTTCGAGACCCAGTACTTC.

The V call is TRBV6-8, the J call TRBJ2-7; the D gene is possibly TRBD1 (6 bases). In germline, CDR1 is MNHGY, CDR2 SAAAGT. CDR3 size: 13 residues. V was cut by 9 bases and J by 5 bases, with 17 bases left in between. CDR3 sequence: CARSIQAGDEQYV. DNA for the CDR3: TGTGCCAGAAGTATACAAGCAGGGGACGAGCAGTACGTC.

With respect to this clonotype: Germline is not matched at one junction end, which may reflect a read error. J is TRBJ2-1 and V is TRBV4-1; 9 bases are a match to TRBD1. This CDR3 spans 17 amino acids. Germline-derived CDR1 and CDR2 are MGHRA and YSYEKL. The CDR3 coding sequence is TGCGCCAACAGCCAAGATCCGAACAGGGGGCTCTGGGATGAGCAGTTCTTC. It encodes CANSQDPNRGLWDEQFF.

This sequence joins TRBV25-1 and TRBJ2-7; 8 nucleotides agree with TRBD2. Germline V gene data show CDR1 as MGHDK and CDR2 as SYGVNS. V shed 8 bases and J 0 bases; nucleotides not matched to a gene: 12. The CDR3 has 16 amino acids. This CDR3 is CASLRLAAGGSYEQYF. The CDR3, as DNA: TGTGCCAGCTTAAGGCTTGCGGCGGGGGGCTCCTACGAGCAGTACTTC.

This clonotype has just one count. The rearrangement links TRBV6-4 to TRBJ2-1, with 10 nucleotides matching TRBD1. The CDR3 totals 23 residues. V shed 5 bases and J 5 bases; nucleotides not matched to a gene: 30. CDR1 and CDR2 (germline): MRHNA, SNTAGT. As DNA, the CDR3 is TGTGCCAGCAGTCATTCCTTGACTGGCTCCTCTGGGACAGGGGTAAATAAGAACAATGAGCAGTTCTTC. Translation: CASSHSLTGSSGTGVNKNNEQFF.

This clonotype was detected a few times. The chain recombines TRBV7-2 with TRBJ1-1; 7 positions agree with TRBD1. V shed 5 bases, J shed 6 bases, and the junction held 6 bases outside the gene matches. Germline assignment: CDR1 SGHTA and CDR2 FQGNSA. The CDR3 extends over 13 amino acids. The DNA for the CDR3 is TGTGCCAGCAGCCTAGACAGGGTTGCTGAAGCTTTCTTT. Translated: CASSLDRVAEAFF.

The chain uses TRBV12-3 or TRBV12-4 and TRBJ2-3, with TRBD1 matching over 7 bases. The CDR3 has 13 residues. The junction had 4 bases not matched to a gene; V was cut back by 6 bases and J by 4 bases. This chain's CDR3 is CASSRQGSDTQYF. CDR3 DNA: TGTGCCAGCAGCCGACAGGGCTCAGATACGCAGTATTTT.

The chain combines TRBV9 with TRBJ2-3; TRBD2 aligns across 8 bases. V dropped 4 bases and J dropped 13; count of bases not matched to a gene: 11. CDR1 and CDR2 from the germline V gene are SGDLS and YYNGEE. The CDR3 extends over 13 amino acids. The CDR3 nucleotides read TGTGCCAGCAGCCCCGCTGGTAGCGGGGAGGAGTATTTT. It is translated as CASSPAGSGEEYF.

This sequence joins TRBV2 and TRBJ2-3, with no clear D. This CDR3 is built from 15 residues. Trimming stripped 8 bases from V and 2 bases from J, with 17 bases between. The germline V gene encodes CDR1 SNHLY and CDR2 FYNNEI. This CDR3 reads CASLGLGQDTDTQYF. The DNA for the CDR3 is TGTGCCAGCCTCGGGCTCGGTCAAGACACAGATACGCAGTATTTT.

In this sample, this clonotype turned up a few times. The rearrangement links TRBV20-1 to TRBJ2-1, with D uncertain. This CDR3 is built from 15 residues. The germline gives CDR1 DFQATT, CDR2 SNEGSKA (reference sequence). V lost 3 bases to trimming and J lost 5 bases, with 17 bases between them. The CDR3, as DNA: TGCAGTGCTAGTAACGAGTTAATTTCCAACAATGAGCAGTTCTTC. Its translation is CSASNELISNNEQFF.

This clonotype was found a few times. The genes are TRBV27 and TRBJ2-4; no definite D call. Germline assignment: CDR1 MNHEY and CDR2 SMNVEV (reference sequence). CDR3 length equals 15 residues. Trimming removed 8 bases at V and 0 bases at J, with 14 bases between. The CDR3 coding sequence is TGTGCCAGCGGTCACGGGCCCTTAGCCAAAAACATTCAGTACTTC. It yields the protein CASGHGPLAKNIQYF.

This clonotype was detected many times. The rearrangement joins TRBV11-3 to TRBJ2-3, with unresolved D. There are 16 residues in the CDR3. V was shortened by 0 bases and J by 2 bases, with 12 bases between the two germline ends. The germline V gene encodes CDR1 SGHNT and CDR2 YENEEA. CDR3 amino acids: CASSLDVSPNTDTQYF. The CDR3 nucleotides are TGTGCCAGCAGCTTAGATGTCTCGCCGAACACAGATACGCAGTATTTT.